This paragraph reports one T cell receptor (beta chain). Its antigen is unknown. This entry is derived from a study of graft-versus-host responses after intestinal transplantation. Whole-study context: The recipients all started with anti-thymocyte globulin induction and then took tacrolimus and steroids for 3 to 4 years.

The CDR3 totals 16 residues. Germline V gene data show CDR1 as MNHNS and CDR2 as SASEGT. V was trimmed by 1 base and J by 3 bases, leaving 12 bases between them. Clones were sequenced by immunoSEQ multiplex PCR, and TCRdb holds only the in-frame ones, with some missing. The sample gives 78,000 or so clones, around 87% of which show up once; around 8% is in the top ten. The J gene is TRBJ2-2, the V gene TRBV6-1; D is perhaps TRBD1 (6 bases). This sample comprised unstimulated CD8+ T cells sorted from spleen or lymph node cells, obtained before transplant. The clonotype was recovered from a human donor who was the organ donor for an intestinal transplant. In DNA form, the CDR3 reads TGTGCCAGCAGTGAAGATCTCAGGGGCTACACCGGGGAGCTGTTTTTT. Amino acids: CASSEDLRGYTGELFF.